Below are 21 T cell receptor beta chains sequenced from a single sample in a study of OX40 agonist ivuxolimab in advanced cancers. Profiling relied on immunoSEQ multiplex PCR, and the TCRdb table lists in-frame clones only, not all of them. This sample has approximately 74,000 clones; 85% to 90% occur once, and the top ten carry 0.5% to 0.55%. The sample consisted of CD4+ or CD8+ T cells sorted from blood, taken in a trial of the OX40 agonist ivuxolimab. All receptors derive from an adult with an advanced solid tumor such as melanoma, head and neck, liver or kidney cancer.

The chain links TRBV5-6 to TRBJ2-3; perhaps TRBD1 as D (7 bases). CDR3 length equals 16 residues. Trimming removed 1 base at V and 6 bases at J, with 18 bases between. Germline V CDR1 and CDR2: SGHDT, YYEEEE. The CDR3 spells CASSLRAGGYLDTQYF. CDR3 DNA: TGTGCCAGCAGCTTGAGGGCAGGGGGGTACCTTGATACGCAGTATTTT.

This chain connects TRBV27 to TRBJ2-5; 9 nucleotides line up with TRBD2. Germline CDR1 MNHEY, CDR2 SMNVEV (reference sequence). The CDR3 spans 13 residues. The ends lost 7 bases at V and 5 bases at J; junction bases unmatched: 5. CDR3 nucleotide sequence: TGTGCCAGCACCCTAGCGGGATTTGAGACCCAGTACTTC. Its translation: CASTLAGFETQYF.

The rearrangement uses TRBV19 and TRBJ1-2; no definite D call. The V end lost 8 bases, the J end lost 2 bases, and 6 bases lay between the germline ends. The CDR3 totals 11 residues. Germline CDR1 LNHDA, CDR2 SQIVND (reference sequence). CDR3 residues: CASVGNYGYTF. The DNA of the CDR3 is TGTGCCAGTGTTGGGAACTATGGCTACACCTTC.

The V call is TRBV29-1, the J call TRBJ2-3; D is possibly TRBD1 or TRBD2 (6 bases each). This CDR3 region has 18 residues. CDR1 is SQVTM and CDR2 is ANQGSEA in the germline V gene. V lost 5 bases to trimming and J lost 5 bases, with 29 bases between them. The CDR3 DNA reads as TGCAGCGTTCCATGGGGACTGATACAGGGACTGGGCAGAGATACGCAGTATTTT. Residues: CSVPWGLIQGLGRDTQYF.

V is TRBV20-1 and J is TRBJ1-1; no clear D. V was shortened by 2 bases and J by 7 bases, with 8 bases between the two germline ends. The CDR3 loop spans 11 amino acids. Germline V gene lookup returns CDR1 DFQATT and CDR2 SNEGSKA (reference sequence). This CDR3 is CSARRQLEAFF. CDR3 DNA: TGCAGTGCTAGACGCCAGCTTGAAGCTTTCTTT.

The CDR3 DNA follows: TGCGCCAGCAGCTTGTCGGCGGGCCCCTCTGGGGCCAACGTCCTGACTTTC. It encodes CASSLSAGPSGANVLTF. V usage is TRBV5-1 and J usage is TRBJ2-6; D may be TRBD2 (5 bases). This CDR3 region has 17 residues. Germline V CDR1 and CDR2: SGHRS, YFSETQ. V lost 1 base and J 0 bases, leaving 11 bases between the germline ends. The variable domain in full, completed from reference TRBV5-1 and TRBJ2-6, reads KAGVTQTPRYLIKTRGQQVTLSCSPISGHRSVSWYQQTPGQGLQFLFEYFSETQRNKGNFPGRFSGRQFSNSRSEMNVSTLELGDSALYLCASSLSAGPSGANVLTFGAGSRLTVL.

This chain connects TRBV20-1 to TRBJ1-2, with D unclear. Between the trimmed V and J ends, which lost 6 bases and 7 bases, there was a span of 6 bases. The germline gives CDR1 DFQATT, CDR2 SNEGSKA (reference sequence). This CDR3 comprises 9 residues. The CDR3 region is CSADRGYTF. The CDR3 nucleotides are TGCAGTGCGGACCGTGGCTACACCTTC.

The V call is TRBV7-9, the J call TRBJ2-5; D tentatively reads TRBD1 or TRBD2 (6 bases each). The DNA matches TRBJ2-7 better at its end, which makes the J call doubtful. The CDR3 contains 15 residues. Germline lookup yields CDR1 SEHNR and CDR2 FQNEAQ (reference sequence). The CDR3 DNA is TGTGCCAGCAGCTCGATAAGGGGGGTCTCCTACGAGCAGTACTTC. This encodes CASSSIRGVSYEQYF.

The chain is built from TRBV5-4 and TRBJ1-4, with 7 positions matching TRBD1. The V and J ends lost 4 bases and 0 bases, in that order; junction bases with no gene match: 6. Germline V lookup: CDR1 SGHNT, CDR2 YYREEE (reference sequence). CDR3 size: 16 residues. This chain's CDR3 is CASSLGTAATNEKLFF. The CDR3 DNA is TGTGCCAGCAGCCTCGGGACAGCAGCAACTAATGAAAAACTGTTTTTT.

The chain combines TRBV18 with TRBJ1-5; D may be TRBD1 (6 bases). The CDR3 is 15 amino acids. Deletions cut 2 bases from V and 0 bases from J, with 8 bases between. CDR1 KGHSH and CDR2 LQKENI come from the germline V gene. The CDR3 DNA reads as TGTGCCAGCTCACCAGGGGGGCATAGCAATCAGCCCCAGCATTTT. Amino acid sequence: CASSPGGHSNQPQHF. The full variable domain, rest sourced from reference TRBV18 and TRBJ1-5, is NAGVMQNPRHLVRRRGQEARLRCSPMKGHSHVYWYRQLPEEGLKFMVYLQKENIIDESGMPKERFSAEFPKEGPSILRIQQVVRGDSAAYFCASSPGGHSNQPQHFGDGTRLSIL.

The chain uses TRBV7-2 and TRBJ1-5; 7 positions agree with TRBD1. Losses at the gene ends were 5 bases for V and 1 base for J; bases not matched to a gene: 2. The CDR3 is made up of 14 amino acids. Per the germline V gene, CDR1 is SGHTA and CDR2 is FQGNSA. This CDR3 reads CASSPTGSNQPQHF. CDR3 bases: TGTGCCAGCAGCCCGACAGGGAGCAATCAGCCCCAGCATTTT.

The chain links TRBV18 to TRBJ2-5; weak D call: TRBD2 (6 bases). V shed 2 bases and J shed 4 bases, with 20 bases lying between them. This CDR3 is 17 amino acids long. From germline, CDR1 is KGHSH and CDR2 LQKENI. The CDR3 loop reads CASSPKGSSEGRETQYF. The CDR3 nucleotides are TGTGCCAGCTCACCAAAGGGGTCTAGCGAGGGTCGAGAGACCCAGTACTTC.

This clone was observed once. CDR3 DNA: TGTGCCAGCAGCCCTGGACTAACTAGCGGGAGCAGAGACGAGCAGTACTTC. Encoded protein: CASSPGLTSGSRDEQYF. The chain couples TRBV7-3 to TRBJ2-7, with 11 bases identical to TRBD2. Per the germline V gene, CDR1 is SGHTA and CDR2 is FQGTGA. V shed 5 bases and J 5 bases; nucleotides not matched to a gene: 14. There are 17 residues in the CDR3.

The chain couples TRBV7-2 to TRBJ1-5; D might be TRBD1 (6 bases). CDR1 and CDR2 (germline): SGHTA, FQGNSA. The V gene lost 1 base and the J gene lost 2 bases, with 9 bases spanning the gap. This CDR3 is built from 15 residues. CDR3 DNA: TGTGCCAGCAGCTTAGAGGCAGGGGGCAATCAGCCCCAGCATTTT. As protein: CASSLEAGGNQPQHF.

V is TRBV11-1 and J is TRBJ2-3; TRBD1 matches 8 bases. V shed 5 bases and J 6 bases; nucleotides not matched to a gene: 10. Germline loops: CDR1 SGHAT, CDR2 FQDESV (reference sequence). The CDR3 runs to 15 residues. CDR3 coding DNA: TGTGCCAGCAGCCCCCCCAGGGGGCGTTCTGATACGCAGTATTTT. Protein sequence: CASSPPRGRSDTQYF.

The chain is built from TRBV19 and TRBJ2-5; TRBD2 aligns across 9 bases. This CDR3 is built from 14 residues. Germline V gene sequence: CDR1 LNHDA, CDR2 SQIVND (reference sequence). The V and J ends lost 8 bases and 3 bases, in that order; junction bases with no gene match: 7. This chain's CDR3 is CASSPVAGEETQYF. The CDR3 DNA reads as TGTGCCAGTTCCCCCGTAGCGGGAGAAGAGACCCAGTACTTC.

The genes are TRBV27 and TRBJ2-4; a weak D match, TRBD1 (7 bases). CDR3 length: 14 amino acids. V was clipped by 3 bases and J by 6 bases, with 12 bases between them. Germline assignment: CDR1 MNHEY and CDR2 SMNVEV (reference sequence). CDR3 in amino acids: CASSLEGAGNIQYF. CDR3 DNA: TGTGCCAGCAGTTTGGAGGGGGCCGGAAACATTCAGTACTTC.

The J gene is TRBJ2-7, the V gene TRBV2, with 9 bases fitting TRBD1. The CDR3 extends over 14 amino acids. The V gene end was trimmed by 6 bases and the J gene end by 3 bases; junction bases not matched to a gene: 6. Germline CDR1 and CDR2: SNHLY and FYNNEI. The CDR3 protein is CASRPGQGSYEQYF. The CDR3 DNA sequence: TGTGCCAGCAGACCGGGACAGGGAAGCTACGAGCAGTACTTC.

This clone was counted between two and nine times. The rearrangement joins TRBV28 to TRBJ2-1; possible D gene TRBD2, 5 bases. Trimming pared 7 bases from V and 0 bases from J, leaving 10 bases between. The CDR3 contains 14 residues. The V gene's germline CDR1 is MDHEN and CDR2 SYDVKM. For the CDR3, the DNA is TGTGCCAGCAACCCGGGGAGCTCCTACAATGAGCAGTTCTTC. Its protein is CASNPGSSYNEQFF.

The gene calls are TRBV7-2 and TRBJ1-1; D remains unclear. CDR3 length: 12 amino acids. V was trimmed by 1 base and J by 9 bases, leaving 9 bases between them. Germline V gene sequence: CDR1 SGHTA, CDR2 FQGNSA. CDR3 amino acids: CASSLEGPKAFF. The DNA of the CDR3 is TGTGCCAGCAGCTTAGAGGGCCCCAAAGCTTTCTTT.

The chain couples TRBV4-2 to TRBJ1-1; D is perhaps TRBD1 (5 bases). The germline V gene has CDR1 LGHNA and CDR2 YNFKEQ. V lost 1 base, J lost 9 bases, and 12 bases lay in between. The CDR3 loop spans 13 amino acids. CDR3 nucleotide sequence: TGTGCCAGCAGCCAAGCTGGGGGACCACAAGCTTTCTTT. Its translation is CASSQAGGPQAFF.